The entry below describes one T cell receptor (beta chain). This specimen belongs to a study of blood T cell repertoires in COVID-19. About the research overall: COVID-19 samples collected from the United States, Italy and Spain covered acute and convalescent phases.

In the authors' methods: Quantification of nucleated cells was approximated via reference gene primer amplification. TCRdb's copy holds only in-frame clones and misses some; the assay was immunoSEQ multiplex PCR. The V and J calls and clone size come from that table; D and trimming were worked out from the DNA. The table shows roughly 330,000 clones, with more than 75% occurring only once. Participant reports of clinical history set cohort assignment. This sequence was found in a woman aged 30 to 39 who had recovered from COVID-19. Sequencing was carried out using PBMCs or T cells enriched from blood (not recorded which).

CDR3 loop: CASSDSVFSNQPQHF. The CDR3 DNA reads as TGTGCCAGCAGTGATTCGGTTTTTAGCAATCAGCCCCAGCATTTT. The chain employs TRBV6-1 and TRBJ1-5; D gene ambiguous. Germline lookup yields CDR1 MNHNS and CDR2 SASEGT. This CDR3 comprises 15 residues. V shed 3 bases and J shed 0 bases, with 9 bases lying between them.